The 27 T cell receptor beta chains listed next were all sequenced from one sample in a study of blood T cell repertoires in COVID-19. TCRdb's table, derived via immunoSEQ multiplex PCR, lists solely in-frame clones and lacks some. The table includes some 240,000 clones, over 70% detected once. Sample: peripheral blood. The source is a woman in her 70s with COVID-19, enrolled during active disease.

The chain is built from TRBV10-2 and TRBJ2-4; D is unresolved. The CDR3 covers 11 residues. CDR1 is WSHSY and CDR2 is SAAADI in the germline V gene. Trimming shortened V by 4 bases and J by 5 bases, and 3 bases separated the two germline ends. Here the CDR3 reads CASSAENIQYF. In DNA, the CDR3 is TGCGCCAGCAGTGCAGAAAACATTCAGTACTTC.

The gene calls are TRBV3-1 (or the pseudogene TRBV3-2) and TRBJ2-3; TRBD1 agrees at 7 bases. CDR1 and CDR2 (germline): LGHDT, YNNKEL (reference sequence). The V gene end was trimmed by 4 bases and the J gene end by 2 bases; junction bases not matched to a gene: 6. The CDR3 loop spans 15 amino acids. The CDR3 DNA is TGTGCCAGCAGCCCGGACAGGCGACTCACAGATACGCAGTATTTT. Translated, it gives CASSPDRRLTDTQYF.

J is TRBJ2-1 and V is TRBV3-1 (or the pseudogene TRBV3-2); 7 nucleotides align to TRBD1. Per the germline V gene, CDR1 is LGHDT and CDR2 is YNNKEL (reference sequence). This CDR3 is built from 14 residues. The trim removed 4 bases at V and 6 bases at J, leaving 6 bases unmatched. The CDR3 region is CASSRQGSGNEQFF. The CDR3 nucleotides read TGTGCCAGCAGCCGACAGGGCTCGGGCAATGAGCAGTTCTTC.

The gene calls are TRBV19 and TRBJ2-2; tentative D call: TRBD1 (6 bases). Deletions cut 5 bases from V and 0 bases from J, with 13 bases between. This CDR3 comprises 16 residues. Per germline, CDR1 LNHDA and CDR2 SQIVND (reference sequence). The CDR3 bases are TGTGCCAGTAGTGCCCCCGGGACACCGAACACCGGGGAGCTGTTTTTT. This translates into CASSAPGTPNTGELFF.

This chain joins TRBV7-3 and TRBJ2-2; perhaps TRBD1 as D (6 bases). Germline V gene lookup returns CDR1 SGHTA and CDR2 FQGTGA. The CDR3 contains 14 residues. V was trimmed by 6 bases and J by 6 bases, leaving 14 bases between them. CDR3 loop: CASRFTGGAGELFF. The CDR3 region has the DNA TGTGCCAGCAGGTTCACTGGGGGCGCCGGGGAGCTGTTTTTT.

The genes are TRBV6-1 and TRBJ1-4; D may be TRBD1 (5 bases). The germline CDR1 and CDR2 sequences are MNHNS and SASEGT. Trimming took off 1 base at V and 0 bases at J, with 6 bases between the two ends. The CDR3 totals 15 residues. CDR3 loop: CASSEVGPTNEKLFF. CDR3 in DNA: TGTGCCAGCAGTGAAGTGGGGCCAACTAATGAAAAACTGTTTTTT.

This sequence joins TRBV10-3 and TRBJ2-1; TRBD1 agrees at 7 bases. Germline trimming cut 10 bases from V and 8 bases from J; bases unmatched to any gene: 11. The germline V gene encodes CDR1 ENHRY and CDR2 SYGVKD. The CDR3 covers 13 residues. CDR3 in DNA: TGTGCCACCCGACAGGGCTCCTGGGATGAGCAGTTCTTC. Protein sequence: CATRQGSWDEQFF.

The chain combines TRBV5-1 with TRBJ2-1; maybe TRBD1 (5 bases). Trimming stripped 0 bases from V and 6 bases from J, with 13 bases between. The germline CDR1 and CDR2 sequences are SGHRS and YFSETQ. There are 15 residues in the CDR3. CDR3 DNA sequence: TGCGCCAGCAGCTTGGACCAGGGTAGATCCAATGAGCAGTTCTTC. Its protein product is CASSLDQGRSNEQFF.

The gene calls are TRBV7-3 and TRBJ2-1; 7 nucleotides line up with TRBD1. CDR1 is SGHTA and CDR2 is FQGTGA in the germline V gene. The CDR3 runs 15 residues. The V and J ends lost 5 bases and 0 bases, in that order; junction bases with no gene match: 4. The CDR3 sequence: CASSTGQVSYNEQFF. For the CDR3, the DNA is TGTGCCAGCAGCACCGGACAGGTCTCCTACAATGAGCAGTTCTTC.

The CDR3 reads CASSAQKSTDTQYF. CDR3 nucleotide sequence: TGCGCCAGCAGCGCACAGAAAAGCACAGATACGCAGTATTTT. V is TRBV4-1 and J is TRBJ2-3; D unclear. CDR1 is MGHRA and CDR2 is YSYEKL in the germline V gene. Trimming removed 5 bases at V and 0 bases at J, with 9 bases between. The CDR3 length is 14 residues.

The chain is built from TRBV11-2 and TRBJ2-3; TRBD2 matches at 10 bases. CDR3 size: 16 residues. The J segment lost 4 bases and the V segment lost 5 bases, leaving 9 bases of the junction unmatched. The germline CDR1 and CDR2 sequences are SGHAT and FQNNGV. CDR3 coding DNA: TGTGCCAGCAGCCCACGGCCTAGCGGGAGTCCAGATACGCAGTATTTT. Encoded protein: CASSPRPSGSPDTQYF.

This sequence joins TRBV30 and TRBJ1-1; D ambiguous. V lost 8 bases and J lost 1, with 8 bases in between. Germline-derived CDR1 and CDR2 are GTSNPN and SVGIG (reference sequence). This CDR3 spans 11 amino acids. As DNA, the CDR3 is TGTGCCGGAACAGCGAACACTGAAGCTTTCTTT. Its translation is CAGTANTEAFF.

The chain links TRBV5-4 to TRBJ2-7, with 14 bases aligning to TRBD2. The CDR3 consists of 16 residues. Trimming at V came to 5 bases and at J to 3 bases, leaving 7 bases not matched to a gene. The germline CDR1 and CDR2 sequences are SGHNT and YYREEE (reference sequence). CDR3 DNA: TGTGCCAGCAGGGTGGGGACTAGCGGGAGTATCTACGAGCAGTACTTC. Protein: CASRVGTSGSIYEQYF.

The V and J genes are TRBV6-6 and TRBJ2-7; 12 bases fit TRBD1. V shed 5 bases and J 4 bases; nucleotides not matched to a gene: 3. The CDR3 is 14 residues long. Germline CDR1 and CDR2: MNHNY and SVGAGI (reference sequence). The CDR3 DNA sequence: TGTGCCAGCAGTGAGGGACAGGGGGCTTACGAGCAGTACTTC. Encoded protein: CASSEGQGAYEQYF.

This clone appeared a single time. The J gene is TRBJ1-1, the V gene TRBV28; perhaps TRBD1 as D (6 bases). V was pared by 6 bases and J by 3 bases, with 17 bases between. CDR3 length: 15 amino acids. Per germline, CDR1 MDHEN and CDR2 SYDVKM. The CDR3 region has the DNA TGTGCCAGCAGCCTGTCGGGGGGCCGGGACACTGAAGCTTTCTTT. Translation: CASSLSGGRDTEAFF.

J is TRBJ2-3 and V is TRBV5-1; D is undetermined. CDR1 and CDR2 (germline): SGHRS, YFSETQ. Trimming removed 0 bases at V and 5 bases at J, with 10 bases between. The CDR3 spans 14 residues. The CDR3: CASSLVGNGDTQYF. CDR3 bases: TGCGCCAGCAGCTTGGTCGGTAATGGAGATACGCAGTATTTT.

The genes are TRBV28 and TRBJ2-1; TRBD1 matches 10 bases. The CDR3 totals 15 residues. The germline V gene encodes CDR1 MDHEN and CDR2 SYDVKM. V shed 7 bases and J 6 bases; nucleotides not matched to a gene: 9. This CDR3 is CASTGDRGFVNEQFF. Here the CDR3 DNA reads TGTGCCAGCACCGGGGACAGGGGCTTTGTCAATGAGCAGTTCTTC.

The chain employs TRBV15 and TRBJ1-3; the match to TRBD1 covers 8 bases. Germline V CDR1 and CDR2: LNHNV, YYDKDF (reference sequence). V dropped 0 bases and J dropped 0; count of bases not matched to a gene: 7. CDR3 size: 18 residues. The CDR3 coding sequence is TGTGCCACCAGCAGAGATATGCCAGGGGGCAGCTCTGGAAACACCATATATTTT. Translation gives CATSRDMPGGSSGNTIYF. The whole variable domain, filled in from reference TRBV15 and TRBJ1-3, reads DAMVIQNPRYQVTQFGKPVTLSCSQTLNHNVMYWYQQKSSQAPKLLFHYYDKDFNNEADTPDNFQSRRPNTSFCFLDIRSPGLGDTAMYLCATSRDMPGGSSGNTIYFGEGSWLTVV.

The V gene is TRBV7-9, the J gene TRBJ2-3; possible D gene TRBD2, 5 bases. Germline CDR1 SEHNR, CDR2 FQNEAQ (reference sequence). The V gene lost 4 bases and the J gene lost 8 bases, with 16 bases spanning the gap. This CDR3 region has 14 residues. In DNA form, the CDR3 reads TGTGCCAGCAGCTGGTCGCGGGCTAAGGGTACGCAGTATTTT. Protein product: CASSWSRAKGTQYF.

A remark on this clone: The same CDR3 is also encoded by other DNA sequences in this sample. V and J are TRBV30 and TRBJ1-4; D uncertain. CDR1 is GTSNPN, CDR2 SVGIG, per germline (reference sequence). CDR3 length equals 14 residues. Between the trimmed V and J ends, which lost 4 bases and 0 bases, there was a span of 9 bases. CDR3 sequence: CAWNRGATNEKLFF. Written as DNA, the CDR3 is TGTGCCTGGAATCGGGGTGCAACTAATGAAAAACTGTTTTTT.

The CDR3, as DNA: TGTGCCAGCAGCGCAGAACACCTCAATCAGCCCCAGCATTTT. Translated, it gives CASSAEHLNQPQHF. V and J are TRBV2 and TRBJ1-5, with D hard to call. Germline assignment: CDR1 SNHLY and CDR2 FYNNEI. The length of the CDR3 is 14 residues. The V end lost 6 bases, the J end lost 3 bases, and 12 bases lay between the germline ends.

The V call is TRBV5-1, the J call TRBJ2-1; 9 nucleotides align to TRBD2. There are 15 residues in the CDR3. Trimming at V came to 0 bases and at J to 7 bases, leaving 5 bases not matched to a gene. Germline CDR1 SGHRS, CDR2 YFSETQ. The CDR3 DNA reads as TGCGCCAGCAGCTTGGCGGCTAGCGGGATAAATGAGCAGTTCTTC. This gives the protein CASSLAASGINEQFF.

V and J are TRBV6-1 and TRBJ1-3, with TRBD1 matching 7 bases. V lost 3 bases, J lost 5 bases, and 13 bases stayed unmatched. Germline loops: CDR1 MNHNS, CDR2 SASEGT. This CDR3 region has 17 residues. The CDR3 nucleotides are TGTGCCAGCAGTGATGTTCGCCAGGGGGTAGGGAGAAACACCATATATTTT. Translated, it gives CASSDVRQGVGRNTIYF.

The rearrangement uses TRBV28 and TRBJ1-4; D gene uncertain. The V end lost 5 bases, the J end lost 8 bases, and 21 bases lay between the germline ends. From germline, CDR1 is MDHEN and CDR2 SYDVKM. The CDR3 is 16 amino acids. The CDR3 reads CASSRIPPGSDEKLFF. Here the CDR3 DNA reads TGTGCCAGCAGTCGCATCCCACCGGGAAGTGACGAAAAACTGTTTTTT.

The genes are TRBV30 and TRBJ1-5; TRBD1 agrees at 9 bases. Germline V gene data show CDR1 as GTSNPN and CDR2 as SVGIG (reference sequence). The CDR3 sequence is 18 residues long. J was trimmed by 1 base and V by 0 bases; bases with no gene match: 10. CDR3 loop: CAWSVHGQGIVSNQPQHF. CDR3 bases: TGTGCCTGGAGTGTACATGGACAGGGGATCGTGAGCAATCAGCCCCAGCATTTT.

The CDR3, as DNA: TGTGCCAGCAGCCCCAACCTGGGACAGCGTGCCTACGAGCAGTACTTC. Protein: CASSPNLGQRAYEQYF. The J gene is TRBJ2-7, the V gene TRBV7-2, with 7 bases matching TRBD1. The trim removed 5 bases at V and 2 bases at J, leaving 12 bases unmatched. The germline gives CDR1 SGHTA, CDR2 FQGNSA. The CDR3 sequence is 16 residues long.

This clone was observed once. V is TRBV2 and J is TRBJ1-1, with a weak D call TRBD1 (6 bases). Germline CDR1 SNHLY, CDR2 FYNNEI. This CDR3 spans 13 amino acids. Trimming removed 6 bases at V and 4 bases at J, with 12 bases between. The DNA for the CDR3 is TGTGCCAGCAGCGGGCAGGGGTCCACTGAAGCTTTCTTT. Amino acid sequence: CASSGQGSTEAFF.